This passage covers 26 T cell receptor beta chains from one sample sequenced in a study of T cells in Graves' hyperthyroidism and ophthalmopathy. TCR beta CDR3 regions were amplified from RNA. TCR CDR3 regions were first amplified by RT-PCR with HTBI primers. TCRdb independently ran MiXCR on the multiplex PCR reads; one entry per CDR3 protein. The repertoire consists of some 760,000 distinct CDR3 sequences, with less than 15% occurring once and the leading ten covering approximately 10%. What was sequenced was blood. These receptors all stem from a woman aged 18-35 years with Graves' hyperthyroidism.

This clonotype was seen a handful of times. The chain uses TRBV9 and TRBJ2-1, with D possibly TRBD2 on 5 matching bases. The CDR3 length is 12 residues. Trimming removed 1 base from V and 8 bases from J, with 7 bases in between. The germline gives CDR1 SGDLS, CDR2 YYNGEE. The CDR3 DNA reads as TGTGCCAGCAGCGTAAAGAGGGATGAGCAGTTCTTC. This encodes CASSVKRDEQFF.

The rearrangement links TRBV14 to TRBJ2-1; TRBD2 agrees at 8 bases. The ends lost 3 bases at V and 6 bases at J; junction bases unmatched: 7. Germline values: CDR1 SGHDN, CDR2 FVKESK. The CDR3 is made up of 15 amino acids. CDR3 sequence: CASSHAGLGFNEQFF. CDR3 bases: TGTGCCAGCAGCCACGCGGGACTAGGTTTCAATGAGCAGTTCTTC.

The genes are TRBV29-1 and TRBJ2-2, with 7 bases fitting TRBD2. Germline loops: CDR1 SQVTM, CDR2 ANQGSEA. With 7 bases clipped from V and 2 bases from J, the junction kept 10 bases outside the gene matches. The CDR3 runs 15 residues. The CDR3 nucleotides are TGCAGCGCCATCGACGGGGGGATCAACACCGGGGAGCTGTTTTTT. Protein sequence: CSAIDGGINTGELFF.

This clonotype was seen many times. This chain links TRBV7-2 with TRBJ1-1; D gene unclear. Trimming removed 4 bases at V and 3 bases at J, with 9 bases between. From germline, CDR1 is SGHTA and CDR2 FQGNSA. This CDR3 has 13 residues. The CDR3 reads CASSYTGYTEAFF. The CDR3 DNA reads TGTGCCAGCAGCTACACCGGGTACACTGAAGCTTTCTTT.

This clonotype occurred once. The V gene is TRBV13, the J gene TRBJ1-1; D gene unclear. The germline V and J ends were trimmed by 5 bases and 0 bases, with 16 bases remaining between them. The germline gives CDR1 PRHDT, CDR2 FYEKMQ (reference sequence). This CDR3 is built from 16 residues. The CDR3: CASSPADIFMNTEAFF. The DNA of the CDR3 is TGTGCCAGCAGCCCCGCCGACATTTTCATGAACACTGAAGCTTTCTTT.

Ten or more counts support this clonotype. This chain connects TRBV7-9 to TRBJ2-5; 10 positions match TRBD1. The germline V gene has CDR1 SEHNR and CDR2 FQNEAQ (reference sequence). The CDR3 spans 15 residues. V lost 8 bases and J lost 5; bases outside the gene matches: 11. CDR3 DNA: TGTGCCAGCTGGGGAGCCGGGACAGGGGAGGAGACCCAGTACTTC. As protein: CASWGAGTGEETQYF.

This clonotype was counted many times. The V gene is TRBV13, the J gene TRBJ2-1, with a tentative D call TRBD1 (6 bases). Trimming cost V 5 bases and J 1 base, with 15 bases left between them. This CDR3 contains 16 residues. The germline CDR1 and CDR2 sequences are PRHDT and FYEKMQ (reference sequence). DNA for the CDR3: TGTGCCAGCAGCGAAGATCTAGGGGGTTCCTACAATGAGCAGTTCTTC. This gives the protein CASSEDLGGSYNEQFF.

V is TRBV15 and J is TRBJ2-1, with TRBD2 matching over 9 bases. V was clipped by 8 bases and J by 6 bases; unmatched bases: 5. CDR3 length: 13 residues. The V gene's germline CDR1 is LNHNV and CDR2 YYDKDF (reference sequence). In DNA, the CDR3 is TGTGCCACCGGAGGGACTAGCCCCAATGAGCAGTTCTTC. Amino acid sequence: CATGGTSPNEQFF.

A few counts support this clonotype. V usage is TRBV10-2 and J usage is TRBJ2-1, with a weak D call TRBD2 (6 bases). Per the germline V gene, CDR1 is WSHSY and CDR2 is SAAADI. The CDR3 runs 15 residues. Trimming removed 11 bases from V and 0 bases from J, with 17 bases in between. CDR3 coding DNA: TGCGCCTGTACGGGAGCGGACCTCTCCTACAATGAGCAGTTCTTC. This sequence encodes CACTGADLSYNEQFF.

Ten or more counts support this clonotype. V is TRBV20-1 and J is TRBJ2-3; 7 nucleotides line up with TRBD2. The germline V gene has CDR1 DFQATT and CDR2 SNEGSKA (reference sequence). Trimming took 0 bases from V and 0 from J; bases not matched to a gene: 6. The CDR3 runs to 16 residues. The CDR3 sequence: CSAREHLAASTDTQYF. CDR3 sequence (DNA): TGCAGTGCTAGAGAGCACCTAGCGGCTAGCACAGATACGCAGTATTTT.

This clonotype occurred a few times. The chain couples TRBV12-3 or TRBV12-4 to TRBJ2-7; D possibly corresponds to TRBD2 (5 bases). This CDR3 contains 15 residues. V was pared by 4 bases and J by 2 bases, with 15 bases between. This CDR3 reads CASSSLSGVAYEQYF. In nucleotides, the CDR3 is TGTGCCAGCAGTTCCCTCTCCGGGGTCGCCTACGAGCAGTACTTC.

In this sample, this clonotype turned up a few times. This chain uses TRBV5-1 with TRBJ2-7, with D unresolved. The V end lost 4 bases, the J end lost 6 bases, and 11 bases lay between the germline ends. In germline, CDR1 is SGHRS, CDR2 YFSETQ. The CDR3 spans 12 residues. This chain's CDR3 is CASSHSGFEQYF. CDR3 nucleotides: TGCGCCAGCAGCCACTCAGGTTTCGAGCAGTACTTC.

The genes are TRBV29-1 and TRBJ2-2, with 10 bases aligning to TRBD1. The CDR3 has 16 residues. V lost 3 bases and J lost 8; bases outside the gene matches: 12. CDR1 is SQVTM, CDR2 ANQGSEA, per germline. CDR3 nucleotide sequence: TGCAGCGTTGAGACCAGGACAGGGGGGACCGTTGGGGAGCTGTTTTTT. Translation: CSVETRTGGTVGELFF.

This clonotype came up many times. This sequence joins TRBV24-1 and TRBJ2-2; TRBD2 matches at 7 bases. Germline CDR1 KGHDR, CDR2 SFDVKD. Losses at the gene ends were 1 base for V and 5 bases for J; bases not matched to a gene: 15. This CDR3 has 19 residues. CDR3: CATSDFRGKRGKGTGELFF. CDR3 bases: TGTGCCACCAGTGATTTTAGGGGCAAGCGGGGCAAGGGGACCGGGGAGCTGTTTTTT.

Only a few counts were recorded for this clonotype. For the CDR3, the DNA is TGCAGTGCTAGAGCAGGGACCCGAGCACTCTACAATGAGCAGTTCTTC. Translated, it gives CSARAGTRALYNEQFF. This sequence joins TRBV20-1 and TRBJ2-1; possibly TRBD1 or TRBD2 for D (5 bases each). The CDR3 extends over 16 amino acids. Trimming pared 1 base from V and 3 bases from J, leaving 16 bases between. Germline V gives CDR1 DFQATT, CDR2 SNEGSKA (reference sequence).

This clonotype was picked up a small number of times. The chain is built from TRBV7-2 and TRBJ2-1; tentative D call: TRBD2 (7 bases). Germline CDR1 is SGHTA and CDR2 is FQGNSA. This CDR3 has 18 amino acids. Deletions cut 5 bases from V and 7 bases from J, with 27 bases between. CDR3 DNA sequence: TGTGCCAGCAGCCCGCAGGTGAAGGGGGGGGTCGGGGGAAATGAGCAGTTCTTC. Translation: CASSPQVKGGVGGNEQFF.

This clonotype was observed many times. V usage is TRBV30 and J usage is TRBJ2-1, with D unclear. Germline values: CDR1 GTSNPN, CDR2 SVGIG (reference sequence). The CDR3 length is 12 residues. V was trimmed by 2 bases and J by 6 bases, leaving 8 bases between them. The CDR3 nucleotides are TGTGCCTGGAGTCAGAGAGGCAATGAGCAGTTCTTC. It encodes CAWSQRGNEQFF.

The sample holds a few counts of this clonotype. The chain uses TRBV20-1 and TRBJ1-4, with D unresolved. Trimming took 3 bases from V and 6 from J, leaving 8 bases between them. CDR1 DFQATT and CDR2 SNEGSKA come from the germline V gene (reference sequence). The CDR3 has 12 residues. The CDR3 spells CSASPLDEKLFF. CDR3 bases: TGCAGTGCTAGTCCCTTGGATGAAAAACTGTTTTTT.

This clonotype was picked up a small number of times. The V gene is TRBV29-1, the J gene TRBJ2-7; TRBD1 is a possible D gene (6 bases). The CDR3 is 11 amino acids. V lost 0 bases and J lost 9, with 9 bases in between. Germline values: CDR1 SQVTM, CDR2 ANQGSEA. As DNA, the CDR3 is TGCAGCGTTGAAGAGGGGGCGATGCAGTACTTC. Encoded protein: CSVEEGAMQYF.

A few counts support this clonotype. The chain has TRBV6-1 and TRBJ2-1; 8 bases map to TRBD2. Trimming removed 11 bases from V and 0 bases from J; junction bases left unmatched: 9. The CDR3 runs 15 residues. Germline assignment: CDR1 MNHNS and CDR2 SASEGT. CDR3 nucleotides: TGTGCCTCCTGGGCCAGCGGGAGCTCCTACAATGAGCAGTTCTTC. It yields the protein CASWASGSSYNEQFF.

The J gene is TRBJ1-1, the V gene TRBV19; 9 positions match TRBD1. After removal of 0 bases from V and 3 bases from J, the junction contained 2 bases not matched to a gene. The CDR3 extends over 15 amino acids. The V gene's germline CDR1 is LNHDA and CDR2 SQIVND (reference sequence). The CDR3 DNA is TGTGCCAGTAGTATAGAAGGGACAGGGTACACTGAAGCTTTCTTT. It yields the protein CASSIEGTGYTEAFF.

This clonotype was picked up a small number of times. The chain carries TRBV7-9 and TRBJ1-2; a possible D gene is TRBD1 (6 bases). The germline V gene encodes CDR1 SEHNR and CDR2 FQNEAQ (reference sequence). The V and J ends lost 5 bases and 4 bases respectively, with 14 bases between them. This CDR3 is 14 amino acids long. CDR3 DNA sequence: TGTGCCAGCAGCCCAGGGGCAGGGGCCTATGGCTACACCTTC. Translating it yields CASSPGAGAYGYTF.

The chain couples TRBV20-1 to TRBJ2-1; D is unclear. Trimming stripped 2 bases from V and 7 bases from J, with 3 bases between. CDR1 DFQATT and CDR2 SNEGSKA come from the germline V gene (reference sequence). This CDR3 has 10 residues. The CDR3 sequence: CSARLNEQFF. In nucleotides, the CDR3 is TGCAGTGCTAGACTGAATGAGCAGTTCTTC.

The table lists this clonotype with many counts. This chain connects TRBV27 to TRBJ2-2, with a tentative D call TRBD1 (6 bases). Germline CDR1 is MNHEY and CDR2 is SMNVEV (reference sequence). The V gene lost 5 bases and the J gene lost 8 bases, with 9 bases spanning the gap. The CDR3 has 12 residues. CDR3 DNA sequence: TGTGCCAGCAGTCAACAGGGAGGGGAGCTGTTTTTT. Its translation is CASSQQGGELFF.

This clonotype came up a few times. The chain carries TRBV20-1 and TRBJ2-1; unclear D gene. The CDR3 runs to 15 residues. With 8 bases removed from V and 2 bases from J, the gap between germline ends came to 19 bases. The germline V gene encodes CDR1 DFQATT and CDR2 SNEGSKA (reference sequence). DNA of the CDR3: TGCAGTCCCCACTCGCGGCTAGTCGCCTACAATGAGCAGTTCTTC. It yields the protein CSPHSRLVAYNEQFF.

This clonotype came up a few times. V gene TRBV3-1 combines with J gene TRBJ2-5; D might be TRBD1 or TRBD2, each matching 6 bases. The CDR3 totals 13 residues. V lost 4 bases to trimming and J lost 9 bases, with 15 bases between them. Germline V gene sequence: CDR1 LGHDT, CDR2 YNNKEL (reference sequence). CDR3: CASSPPGAGPQYF. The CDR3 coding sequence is TGTGCCAGCAGCCCCCCGGGGGCCGGGCCCCAGTACTTC.